This TCR beta chain was obtained from a study of cytomegalovirus exposure and HLA in healthy donors. Overall study context: Of all 400 or so donors who were genotyped, roughly 81% belonged to the Caucasian-associated ancestry cluster. General study results and limits: TCR beta V- and J-gene trimming, according to a later analysis, was linked to a missense DCLRE1C variant. Reports indicated that the classifier achieved high specificity and sensitivity in diagnosing cytomegalovirus status.

The PCR used 60 Vbeta and 13 Jbeta primers. Original processing methods: Counted up in a later analysis, unique TCR beta chains came to about 83 million, with about 9.9 million shared. Repertoires were generated with immunoSEQ multiplex PCR, while TCRdb's copy carries only in-frame clones and drops some. The DNA was the basis for D and trimming; V, J and clone size are from that table. The sample has 85,000 to 130,000 clones; approximately 80% are singletons. This CDR3 comprises 16 residues. J gave up 4 bases and V 5 bases, and 10 bases lay outside the gene matches. Germline CDR1 is SSHAT and CDR2 is FNYEAQ (reference sequence). In regard to this clone: Antigen: not known.

The chain uses TRBV7-7 and TRBJ2-3; 9 bases align to TRBD2. The source of this sequence is a man in his fifties in good health and CMV-seronegative. The specimen sequenced was PBMCs. DNA of the CDR3: TGTGCCAGCAGCCCTTATGGGGCTAGCGGGGCAGATACGCAGTATTTT. Translation gives CASSPYGASGADTQYF.